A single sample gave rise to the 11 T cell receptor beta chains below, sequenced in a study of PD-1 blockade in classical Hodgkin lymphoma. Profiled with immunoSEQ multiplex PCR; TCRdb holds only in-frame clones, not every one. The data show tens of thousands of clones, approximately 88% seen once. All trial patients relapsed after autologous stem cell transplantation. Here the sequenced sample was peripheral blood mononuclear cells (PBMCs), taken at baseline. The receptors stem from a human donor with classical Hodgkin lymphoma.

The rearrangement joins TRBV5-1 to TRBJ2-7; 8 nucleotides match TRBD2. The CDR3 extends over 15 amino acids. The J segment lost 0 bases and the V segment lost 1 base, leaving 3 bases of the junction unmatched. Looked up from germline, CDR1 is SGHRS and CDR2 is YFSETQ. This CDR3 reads CASSLTSGNSYEQYF. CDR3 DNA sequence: TGCGCCAGCAGCTTGACTAGCGGAAACTCCTACGAGCAGTACTTC.

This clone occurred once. The CDR3 loop reads CASSLSGGGETQYF. The CDR3, as DNA: TGTGCCAGCAGTTTATCGGGAGGGGGGGAGACCCAGTACTTC. The chain employs TRBV28 and TRBJ2-5; 8 bases map to TRBD2. Germline V lookup: CDR1 MDHEN, CDR2 SYDVKM. CDR3 length equals 14 residues. The V segment lost 1 base and the J segment 5 bases; nucleotides outside the gene matches: 3. The variable domain in full, with the rest retrieved from reference TRBV28 and TRBJ2-5, is DVKVTQSSRYLVKRTGEKVFLECVQDMDHENMFWYRQDPGLGLRLIYFSYDVKMKEKGDIPEGYSVSREKKERFSLILESASTNQTSMYLCASSLSGGGETQYFGPGTRLLVL.

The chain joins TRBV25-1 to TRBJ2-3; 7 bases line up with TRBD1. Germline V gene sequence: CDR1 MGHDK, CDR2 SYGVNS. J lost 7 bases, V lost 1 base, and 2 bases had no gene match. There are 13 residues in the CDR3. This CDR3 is CASSEWGQYTQYF. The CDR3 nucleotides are TGTGCCAGCAGTGAATGGGGACAGTATACGCAGTATTTT.

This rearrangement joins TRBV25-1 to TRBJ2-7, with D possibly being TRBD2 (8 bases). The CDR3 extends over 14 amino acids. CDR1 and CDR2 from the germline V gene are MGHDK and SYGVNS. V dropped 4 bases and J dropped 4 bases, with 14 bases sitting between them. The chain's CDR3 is CASSAVAGQYEQYF. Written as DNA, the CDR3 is TGTGCCAGCAGTGCGGTAGCGGGACAGTACGAGCAGTACTTC.

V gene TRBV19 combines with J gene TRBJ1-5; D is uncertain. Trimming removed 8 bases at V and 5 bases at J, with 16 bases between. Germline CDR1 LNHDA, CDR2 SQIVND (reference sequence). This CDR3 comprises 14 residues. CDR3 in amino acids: CASGVGEGYQPQHF. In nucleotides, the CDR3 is TGTGCCAGTGGAGTGGGCGAGGGCTATCAGCCCCAGCATTTT. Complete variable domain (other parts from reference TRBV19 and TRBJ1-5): DGGITQSPKYLFRKEGQNVTLSCEQNLNHDAMYWYRQDPGQGLRLIYYSQIVNDFQKGDIAEGYSVSREKKESFPLTVTSAQKNPTAFYLCASGVGEGYQPQHFGDGTRLSIL.

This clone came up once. The CDR3 reads CASSIQTYQETQYF. In nucleotides, the CDR3 is TGTGCCAGCAGTATACAAACTTACCAAGAGACCCAGTACTTC. The chain employs TRBV28 and TRBJ2-5; D is unclear. V lost 5 bases to trimming and J lost 0 bases, with 10 bases between them. This CDR3 contains 14 residues. The V gene's germline CDR1 is MDHEN and CDR2 SYDVKM.

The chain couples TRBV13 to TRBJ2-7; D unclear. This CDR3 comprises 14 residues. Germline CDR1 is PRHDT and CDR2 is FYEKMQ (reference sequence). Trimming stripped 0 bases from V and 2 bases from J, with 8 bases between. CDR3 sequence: CASSLGGGPYEQYF. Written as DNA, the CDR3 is TGTGCCAGCAGCTTAGGCGGCGGACCCTACGAGCAGTACTTC.

This CDR3 reads CASSEGTASTDTQYF. In DNA form, the CDR3 reads TGTGCCAGCAGTGAAGGGACAGCTAGCACAGATACGCAGTATTTT. The chain employs TRBV2 and TRBJ2-3, with D possibly being TRBD1 (6 bases). The ends were cut back, 1 base at V and 0 bases at J, with 8 bases in the middle. Germline CDR1 and CDR2: SNHLY and FYNNEI. The CDR3 has 15 amino acids. Drawing the rest from reference TRBV2 and TRBJ2-3, the complete variable domain is EPEVTQTPSHQVTQMGQEVILRCVPISNHLYFYWYRQILGQKVEFLVSFYNNEISEKSEIFDDQFSVERPDGSNFTLKIRSTKLEDSAMYFCASSEGTASTDTQYFGPGTRLTVL.

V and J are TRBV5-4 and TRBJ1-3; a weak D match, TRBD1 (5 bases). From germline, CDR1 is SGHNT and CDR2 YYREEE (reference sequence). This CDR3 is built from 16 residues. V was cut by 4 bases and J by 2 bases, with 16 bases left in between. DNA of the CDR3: TGTGCCAGCAGCGCCAACGCCCCGACAGCTGGAAACACCATATATTTT. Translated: CASSANAPTAGNTIYF.

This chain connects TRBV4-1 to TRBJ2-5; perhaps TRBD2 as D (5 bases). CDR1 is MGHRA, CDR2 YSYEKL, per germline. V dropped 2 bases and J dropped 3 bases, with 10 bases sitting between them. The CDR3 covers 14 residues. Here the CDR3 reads CASSQRTHKETQYF. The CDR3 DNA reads TGCGCCAGCAGCCAACGGACTCATAAAGAGACCCAGTACTTC.

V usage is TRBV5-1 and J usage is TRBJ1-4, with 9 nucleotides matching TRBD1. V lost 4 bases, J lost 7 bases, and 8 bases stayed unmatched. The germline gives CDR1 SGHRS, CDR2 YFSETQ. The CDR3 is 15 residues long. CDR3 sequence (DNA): TGCGCCAGCAGCGTAATGGGACAGGGTAGTGAAAAACTGTTTTTT. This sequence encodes CASSVMGQGSEKLFF.